Below are 27 T cell receptor beta chains sequenced from a single sample in a study of cytomegalovirus exposure and HLA in healthy donors. Researchers ran the PCR with 60 Vbeta and 13 Jbeta primers. Assay used: immunoSEQ multiplex PCR; TCRdb lists only in-frame clones, some missing. The table shows about 86,000 clones, with over 75% occurring only once. The sequencing input was PBMCs. The receptors were sampled from a male donor in good health and CMV-seropositive.

This chain uses TRBV19 with TRBJ1-2, with D hard to call. V was clipped by 4 bases and J by 7 bases, with 25 bases between them. The germline V gene encodes CDR1 LNHDA and CDR2 SQIVND (reference sequence). The CDR3 is made up of 17 amino acids. As DNA, the CDR3 is TGTGCCAGTAGTAGTATAAGGCAACGGGTTTATTTGGCTGGCTACACCTTC. This codes for CASSSIRQRVYLAGYTF.

The chain has TRBV7-9 and TRBJ1-1; D is unresolved. V shed 4 bases and J shed 8 bases, with 14 bases lying between them. The CDR3 is made up of 13 amino acids. The germline V gene encodes CDR1 SEHNR and CDR2 FQNEAQ (reference sequence). Here the CDR3 DNA reads TGTGCCAGCAGCTCCCAGGCAGTTGCGGAAGCTTTCTTT. Amino acid sequence: CASSSQAVAEAFF.

The rearrangement links TRBV2 to TRBJ2-2; the D gene is possibly TRBD2 (7 bases). Germline V gene data show CDR1 as SNHLY and CDR2 as FYNNEI. The CDR3 runs 14 residues. Here the CDR3 DNA reads TGTGTCACAAGGGGGACTATAAACACCGGGGAGCTGTTTTTT. This encodes CVTRGTINTGELFF.

The chain recombines TRBV15 with TRBJ2-5; 10 nucleotides line up with TRBD2. The V gene end was trimmed by 4 bases and the J gene end by 5 bases; junction bases not matched to a gene: 10. This CDR3 is 16 amino acids long. The germline V gene has CDR1 LNHNV and CDR2 YYDKDF (reference sequence). Written as DNA, the CDR3 is TGTGCCACCAGCAAAACAGCGGGAGGGGGGTGGGAGACCCAGTACTTC. As protein: CATSKTAGGGWETQYF. Variable domain in full (rest from reference TRBV15 and TRBJ2-5): DAMVIQNPRYQVTQFGKPVTLSCSQTLNHNVMYWYQQKSSQAPKLLFHYYDKDFNNEADTPDNFQSRRPNTSFCFLDIRSPGLGDTAMYLCATSKTAGGGWETQYFGPGTRLLVL.

This rearrangement joins TRBV7-9 to TRBJ2-6; TRBD1 aligns across 9 bases. CDR3 length: 15 residues. J gave up 4 bases and V 6 bases, and 4 bases lay outside the gene matches. Germline CDR1 is SEHNR and CDR2 is FQNEAQ (reference sequence). CDR3 protein: CASSGTGYGANVLTF. CDR3 DNA: TGTGCCAGCAGTGGGACAGGGTACGGGGCCAACGTCCTGACTTTC.

J is TRBJ2-3 and V is TRBV5-1, with a weak D call TRBD2 (5 bases). Per the germline V gene, CDR1 is SGHRS and CDR2 is YFSETQ. The CDR3 totals 15 residues. V lost 0 bases and J 2 bases, leaving 10 bases between the germline ends. CDR3 bases: TGCGCCAGCAGCTTGGAAGCGGCGCTCACAGATACGCAGTATTTT. Translated, it gives CASSLEAALTDTQYF.

The chain combines TRBV2 with TRBJ1-5; the D gene is possibly TRBD1 (5 bases). The V gene's germline CDR1 is SNHLY and CDR2 FYNNEI. The V gene lost 7 bases and the J gene lost 6 bases, with 13 bases spanning the gap. This CDR3 has 13 residues. The CDR3 is CASKGLQGQPQHF. CDR3 DNA: TGTGCCAGCAAGGGGCTTCAAGGTCAGCCCCAGCATTTT. The full variable domain, completed using reference TRBV2 and TRBJ1-5, is EPEVTQTPSHQVTQMGQEVILRCVPISNHLYFYWYRQILGQKVEFLVSFYNNEISEKSEIFDDQFSVERPDGSNFTLKIRSTKLEDSAMYFCASKGLQGQPQHFGDGTRLSIL.

The chain links TRBV7-6 to TRBJ2-1, with D tentatively TRBD2 (6 bases). The V gene lost 5 bases and the J gene lost 9 bases, with 17 bases spanning the gap. CDR3 length equals 14 residues. Per the germline V gene, CDR1 is SGHVS and CDR2 is FNYEAQ. CDR3 region: CASSLDGGTTEQFF. The CDR3 DNA follows: TGTGCCAGCAGCCTAGACGGCGGGACCACTGAGCAGTTCTTC.

The chain couples TRBV14 to TRBJ2-1; tentatively, D is TRBD1 (5 bases). CDR1 is SGHDN and CDR2 is FVKESK in the germline V gene. The CDR3 has 17 residues. V dropped 4 bases and J dropped 2 bases, with 18 bases sitting between them. The CDR3 reads CASSRRLGLGTYNEQFF. For the CDR3, the DNA is TGTGCCAGCAGCCGTAGGCTGGGGCTGGGGACCTACAATGAGCAGTTCTTC.

This clone showed up just a few times. CDR3 DNA: TGTGCCAGCAGCACCCTAGCGGGAGGCTTAAACATTCAGTACTTC. It encodes CASSTLAGGLNIQYF. The chain joins TRBV9 to TRBJ2-4; 11 bases match TRBD2. This CDR3 has 15 residues. Trimming took 4 bases from V and 6 from J; bases not matched to a gene: 6. CDR1 and CDR2 (germline): SGDLS, YYNGEE. The full variable domain, rest sourced from reference TRBV9 and TRBJ2-4, is DSGVTQTPKHLITATGQRVTLRCSPRSGDLSVYWYQQSLDQGLQFLIQYYNGEERAKGNILERFSAQQFPDLHSELNLSSLELGDSALYFCASSTLAGGLNIQYFGAGTRLSVL.

Only one count was recorded for this clone. This chain links TRBV5-1 with TRBJ2-5, with 7 positions matching TRBD1. The CDR3 has 14 amino acids. The V gene end was trimmed by 0 bases and the J gene end by 2 bases; junction bases not matched to a gene: 1. CDR1 and CDR2 (germline): SGHRS, YFSETQ. In nucleotides, the CDR3 is TGCGCCAGCAGCTTGGGGACAGGACAAGAGACCCAGTACTTC. It is translated as CASSLGTGQETQYF.

This clone was found once. This chain uses TRBV5-1 with TRBJ2-2, with D possibly TRBD2 on 6 matching bases. V dropped 0 bases and J dropped 7 bases, with 16 bases sitting between them. There are 16 residues in the CDR3. CDR1 and CDR2 from the germline V gene are SGHRS and YFSETQ. The CDR3 is CASSLEPGRLGGELFF. CDR3 bases: TGCGCCAGCAGCTTGGAACCAGGGAGGTTGGGCGGGGAGCTGTTTTTT. Supplemented by reference TRBV5-1 and TRBJ2-2, the full variable domain reads KAGVTQTPRYLIKTRGQQVTLSCSPISGHRSVSWYQQTPGQGLQFLFEYFSETQRNKGNFPGRFSGRQFSNSRSEMNVSTLELGDSALYLCASSLEPGRLGGELFFGEGSRLTVL.

V usage is TRBV27 and J usage is TRBJ2-7, with 10 nucleotides matching TRBD2. There are 13 residues in the CDR3. V lost 6 bases to trimming and J lost 7 bases; unmatched junction nucleotides: 6. The germline CDR1 and CDR2 sequences are MNHEY and SMNVEV (reference sequence). The CDR3 DNA reads as TGTGCCAGCAGGCCAGCGGGAGGGCAAGAGCAGTACTTC. Encoded protein: CASRPAGGQEQYF.

The V call is TRBV27, the J call TRBJ1-2; D not resolved. Germline values: CDR1 MNHEY, CDR2 SMNVEV (reference sequence). The germline V and J ends were trimmed by 4 bases and 0 bases, with 9 bases remaining between them. The CDR3 loop spans 14 amino acids. The CDR3 coding sequence is TGTGCCAGCAGTTCCAGATATCCTAACTATGGCTACACCTTC. Protein: CASSSRYPNYGYTF.

This clone is medium-sized (0.01 to 0.1%) in the sample. This sequence joins TRBV28 and TRBJ1-1; TRBD1 matches 9 bases. The germline V gene has CDR1 MDHEN and CDR2 SYDVKM. The V and J ends lost 3 bases and 5 bases, in that order; junction bases with no gene match: 10. This CDR3 is built from 16 residues. The chain's CDR3 is CASSFPAWTGETEAFF. The CDR3 nucleotides read TGTGCCAGCAGTTTCCCCGCATGGACAGGGGAGACTGAAGCTTTCTTT.

This clone has only a few counts. The chain is built from TRBV7-9 and TRBJ1-1; TRBD1 matches at 7 bases. The CDR3 is 13 amino acids. The V and J ends lost 5 bases and 5 bases, in that order; junction bases with no gene match: 5. The germline CDR1 and CDR2 sequences are SEHNR and FQNEAQ (reference sequence). The CDR3 coding sequence is TGTGCCAGCAGCCATATGACAGGGACTGAAGCTTTCTTT. Translation: CASSHMTGTEAFF.

The J gene is TRBJ1-4, the V gene TRBV2; 9 bases map to TRBD1. Germline lookup yields CDR1 SNHLY and CDR2 FYNNEI. The CDR3 extends over 15 amino acids. The J segment lost 3 bases and the V segment lost 5 bases, leaving 4 bases of the junction unmatched. As DNA, the CDR3 is TGTGCCAGCAGTTCCGGACAGGGGCCTAATGAAAAACTGTTTTTT. It yields the protein CASSSGQGPNEKLFF.

Only one count was recorded for this clone. The V gene is TRBV28, the J gene TRBJ2-1; 10 positions match TRBD2. There are 13 residues in the CDR3. Germline values: CDR1 MDHEN, CDR2 SYDVKM. V gave up 11 bases and J gave up 10 bases; unmatched junction bases: 11. In DNA form, the CDR3 reads TGTGCCTCCAGGACGGATAGCGGGGGGGAGCAGTTCTTC. It translates to CASRTDSGGEQFF. The variable domain in full, with the rest retrieved from reference TRBV28 and TRBJ2-1, is DVKVTQSSRYLVKRTGEKVFLECVQDMDHENMFWYRQDPGLGLRLIYFSYDVKMKEKGDIPEGYSVSREKKERFSLILESASTNQTSMYLCASRTDSGGEQFFGPGTRLTVL.

The V and J genes are TRBV28 and TRBJ2-5, with 7 positions matching TRBD2. The CDR3 runs 17 residues. Germline V lookup: CDR1 MDHEN, CDR2 SYDVKM. J lost 5 bases, V lost 3 bases, and 15 bases had no gene match. CDR3 sequence (DNA): TGTGCCAGCAGTTTTCGCCCGAAGCTAGCGGTGGGGGAGACCCAGTACTTC. Translated: CASSFRPKLAVGETQYF.

This sequence joins TRBV7-9 and TRBJ1-4; 7 nucleotides align to TRBD1. V trimming: 5 bases; J trimming: 2 bases; junction bases outside the gene matches: 2. The CDR3 runs 14 residues. The germline V gene encodes CDR1 SEHNR and CDR2 FQNEAQ (reference sequence). CDR3 in amino acids: CASSLTGTNEKLFF. The CDR3 bases are TGTGCCAGCAGCCTGACAGGGACTAATGAAAAACTGTTTTTT.

Only a few counts were recorded for this clone. V and J are TRBV6-4 and TRBJ2-1, with D unresolved. The CDR3 extends over 15 amino acids. From germline, CDR1 is MRHNA and CDR2 SNTAGT. V gave up 3 bases and J gave up 8 bases, with 17 bases separating them. In nucleotides, the CDR3 is TGTGCCAGCAGTGAAATTGCGGAAGGCGGCCATGAGCAGTTCTTC. Translating gives CASSEIAEGGHEQFF.

The genes are TRBV6-1 and TRBJ1-1; 8 positions match TRBD1. The CDR3 is 15 residues long. Germline V lookup: CDR1 MNHNS, CDR2 SASEGT. Trimming cost V 8 bases and J 5 bases; bases outside gene matches: 13. Here the CDR3 DNA reads TGTGCCAGCCAGGATTACAGGGGGGTCGGGACTGAAGCTTTCTTT. The encoded protein is CASQDYRGVGTEAFF.

The chain links TRBV7-2 to TRBJ1-5, with D possibly matching TRBD1 (5 bases). Germline V CDR1 and CDR2: SGHTA, FQGNSA. CDR3 length: 15 residues. The V and J ends lost 5 bases and 9 bases respectively, with 20 bases between them. CDR3 nucleotide sequence: TGTGCCAGCAGCCCCCCCGGCGGGGGGTGGTGGCCCCAGCATTTT. As protein: CASSPPGGGWWPQHF. The complete variable domain, with remaining parts taken from reference TRBV7-2 and TRBJ1-5, reads GAGVSQSPSNKVTEKGKDVELRCDPISGHTALYWYRQSLGQGLEFLIYFQGNSAPDKSGLPSDRFSAERTGGSVSTLTIQRTQQEDSAVYLCASSPPGGGWWPQHFGDGTRLSIL.

The chain combines TRBV25-1 with TRBJ1-4; D is uncertain. CDR3 length equals 14 residues. Trimming removed 4 bases from V and 4 bases from J, with 10 bases in between. CDR1 is MGHDK, CDR2 SYGVNS, per germline. CDR3 DNA sequence: TGTGCCAGCAGTGCTCCCGAGGGTAATGAAAAACTGTTTTTT. Amino acids: CASSAPEGNEKLFF.

The chain recombines TRBV18 with TRBJ2-7; no definite D call. Trimming removed 3 bases from V and 3 bases from J, with 9 bases in between. Germline values: CDR1 KGHSH, CDR2 LQKENI. The CDR3 loop spans 13 amino acids. This CDR3 is CASSPSVSYEQYF. The CDR3 DNA sequence: TGTGCCAGCTCACCCTCGGTGAGCTACGAGCAGTACTTC.

V usage is TRBV6-6 and J usage is TRBJ1-1, with 7 bases matching TRBD1. There are 12 residues in the CDR3. CDR1 and CDR2 from the germline V gene are MNHNY and SVGAGI (reference sequence). Trimming removed 7 bases from V and 4 bases from J; junction bases left unmatched: 3. The CDR3 coding sequence is TGTGCCAGCAAGGGGGCGTTCACTGAAGCTTTCTTT. This translates into CASKGAFTEAFF.

The CDR3 bases are TGTGCCAGCAGTCCCGGGGGTTATGGCTACACCTTC. Protein: CASSPGGYGYTF. The chain links TRBV28 to TRBJ1-2, with D maybe TRBD1 (5 bases). Germline V gene sequence: CDR1 MDHEN, CDR2 SYDVKM. Trimming cost V 5 bases and J 5 bases, with 9 bases left between them. The length of the CDR3 is 12 residues.